A selection of T cell receptor beta chains follows, all from one sample in a study of regulatory T cells in long-lasting Graves disease. TCRdb processed the multiplex PCR reads anew with MiXCR; each CDR3 protein has one entry. The data show about 460,000 distinct CDR3 sequences, roughly 22% seen once. The material was peripheral blood mononuclear cells (PBMCs), obtained when the disease was refractory, from a patient treated with antithyroid drugs. The receptors derive from a female donor with Graves disease. Each CDR3 is given with its conserved first and last residue. Fields, in order: J gene, D gene, clone size, V gene, CDR3 DNA, CDR3 protein. D genes are given only for firm matches. Size values are once, few and many counts, or a class for expanded clones, and some rows have none.

j_call: TRBJ2-5
d_call: TRBD1
clone_size: many
v_call: TRBV28
cdr3_nt: TGTGCCAGCAGTCCATATGGACAGGGAGAGGAGACCCAGTACTTC
cdr3_aa: CASSPYGQGEETQYF

j_call: TRBJ2-5
d_call: -
clone_size: -
v_call: TRBV12-3/TRBV12-4
cdr3_nt: TGTGCCACCAGCTTAGTTCACGGGATTGGGACCCGGACGCCCCAAGAGACCCAGTACTTC
cdr3_aa: CATSLVHGIGTRTPQETQYF

j_call: TRBJ1-3
d_call: -
clone_size: many
v_call: TRBV28
cdr3_nt: TGTGCCAGCAGCCCTAGGGACACCATATATTTT
cdr3_aa: CASSPRDTIYF

j_call: TRBJ1-1
d_call: -
clone_size: many
v_call: TRBV12-3/TRBV12-4
cdr3_nt: TGTGCCAGCAGTCTCACGGACACGGGGACTGAAGCTTTCTTT
cdr3_aa: CASSLTDTGTEAFF

j_call: TRBJ2-1
d_call: TRBD1
clone_size: -
v_call: TRBV11-1
cdr3_nt: TGTGCCAGCAGCTCCACCAGGACAGGACGTGGGTTCTTC
cdr3_aa: CASSSTRTGRGFF

j_call: TRBJ1-3
d_call: -
clone_size: few
v_call: TRBV29-1
cdr3_nt: TGCAGCGTTGAGAGTTTAGACGGTGGAAACACCATATATTTT
cdr3_aa: CSVESLDGGNTIYF

j_call: TRBJ2-3
d_call: TRBD2
clone_size: -
v_call: TRBV28
cdr3_nt: TGTGCCAGCAGTTTAAGGGTTAGCGGGGGGGCCGCAGATACGCAGTATTTT
cdr3_aa: CASSLRVSGGAADTQYF

j_call: TRBJ1-6
d_call: TRBD1
clone_size: few
v_call: TRBV13
cdr3_nt: TGTGCCAGCAGCTCCCTAGGCCGGACAGGGGCTAATTCACCCCTCCACTTT
cdr3_aa: CASSSLGRTGANSPLHF

j_call: TRBJ2-7
d_call: -
clone_size: many
v_call: TRBV28
cdr3_nt: TGTGCCAGCCGCCTCGACTTCGGACGACCCTACGAGCAGTACTTC
cdr3_aa: CASRLDFGRPYEQYF

j_call: TRBJ1-1
d_call: -
clone_size: many
v_call: TRBV5-1
cdr3_nt: TGTGCCAGCAGCCCCGGGCCGGGGAACACTGAAGCTTTCTTT
cdr3_aa: CASSPGPGNTEAFF

j_call: TRBJ2-2
d_call: -
clone_size: many
v_call: TRBV12-3/TRBV12-4
cdr3_nt: TGTGCCAGCAGGGTAACACCGGCAAAGCTGTTTTTT
cdr3_aa: CASRVTPAKLFF

j_call: TRBJ1-1
d_call: -
clone_size: many
v_call: TRBV12-5
cdr3_nt: TGTGCTAGTGGTTTGACAAGGGGGTTTGAAGCTTTCTTT
cdr3_aa: CASGLTRGFEAFF

j_call: TRBJ2-2
d_call: -
clone_size: -
v_call: TRBV19
cdr3_nt: TGTGCCAGTAGCACCACAAGGGGCACCGGGGAGCTGTTTTTT
cdr3_aa: CASSTTRGTGELFF

j_call: TRBJ1-2
d_call: -
clone_size: many
v_call: TRBV6-2/TRBV6-3
cdr3_nt: TGTGCCAGCTCCGGGGCCGCCGGCTACACCTTC
cdr3_aa: CASSGAAGYTF

j_call: TRBJ2-1
d_call: -
clone_size: few
v_call: TRBV18
cdr3_nt: TGTGCCAGCTCACCACCGGTCGGACACTCCTACAATGAGCAGTTCTTC
cdr3_aa: CASSPPVGHSYNEQFF

j_call: TRBJ1-4
d_call: TRBD1
clone_size: many
v_call: TRBV12-3/TRBV12-4
cdr3_nt: TGTGCCAGCAGTCCCCGGGGGACAGGGGAAGAAAAACTGTTTTTT
cdr3_aa: CASSPRGTGEEKLFF

j_call: TRBJ1-5
d_call: -
clone_size: many
v_call: TRBV6-1
cdr3_nt: TGTGCCAGCAGTCCCCGGGGAGATAGCAATCAGCCCCAGCATTTT
cdr3_aa: CASSPRGDSNQPQHF

j_call: TRBJ2-7
d_call: -
clone_size: many
v_call: TRBV2
cdr3_nt: TGTGCCAGCAGTCCAGACGGCTACTCCTACGAGCAGTACTTC
cdr3_aa: CASSPDGYSYEQYF

j_call: TRBJ1-2
d_call: -
clone_size: many
v_call: TRBV6-1
cdr3_nt: TGTGCCAGCAGGGACCCGGGGCCGAACTATGGCTACACCTTC
cdr3_aa: CASRDPGPNYGYTF

j_call: TRBJ1-5
d_call: TRBD1
clone_size: -
v_call: TRBV6-2/TRBV6-3
cdr3_nt: TGTGCCAGCATCCTCGACAGGGCAGGTCAGCCCCAGCATTTT
cdr3_aa: CASILDRAGQPQHF

j_call: TRBJ2-7
d_call: -
clone_size: few
v_call: TRBV30
cdr3_nt: TGTGCCTGGAAGGAGGGCGACTACGAGCAGTACTTC
cdr3_aa: CAWKEGDYEQYF

j_call: TRBJ2-2
d_call: TRBD1
clone_size: -
v_call: TRBV7-3
cdr3_nt: TGTGCCAGCAGCCGAAGGACAGGGGTTATCACCGGGGAGCTGTTTTTT
cdr3_aa: CASSRRTGVITGELFF

j_call: TRBJ1-4
d_call: -
clone_size: few
v_call: TRBV29-1
cdr3_nt: TGCAGCGTTGCGGATGAAAAACTGTTTTTT
cdr3_aa: CSVADEKLFF

j_call: TRBJ1-1
d_call: -
clone_size: -
v_call: TRBV3-1
cdr3_nt: TGTGCCAGCAGCCAAGATCTTGTAGGGGGAAGGCCTTTCTTT
cdr3_aa: CASSQDLVGGRPFF

j_call: TRBJ1-2
d_call: TRBD1
clone_size: -
v_call: TRBV30
cdr3_nt: TGTGCCTGGAGGGTACCGGGACAGGGTCGAAGGGGCTACACCTTC
cdr3_aa: CAWRVPGQGRRGYTF

j_call: TRBJ1-5
d_call: TRBD1
clone_size: -
v_call: TRBV7-2
cdr3_nt: TGTGCCAGCAGCCGACAACAGGGGGCTGGACAGCCCCAGCATTTT
cdr3_aa: CASSRQQGAGQPQHF

j_call: TRBJ1-5
d_call: -
clone_size: -
v_call: TRBV19
cdr3_nt: TGTGCCAGTAGTATGTCCCATCAGCCCCAGCATTTT
cdr3_aa: CASSMSHQPQHF

j_call: TRBJ1-1
d_call: -
clone_size: -
v_call: TRBV9
cdr3_nt: -
cdr3_aa: CASSGATSGSYEQYFGPGTEAFF

j_call: TRBJ2-5
d_call: -
clone_size: many
v_call: TRBV7-2
cdr3_nt: TGTGCCAGCAGCCCCTTGCGGGGTCGGGAGACCCAGTACTTC
cdr3_aa: CASSPLRGRETQYF

j_call: TRBJ2-5
d_call: -
clone_size: many
v_call: TRBV28
cdr3_nt: TGTGCCAGCACACCGGGACGGAACCAAGAGACCCAGTACTTC
cdr3_aa: CASTPGRNQETQYF

j_call: TRBJ2-7
d_call: TRBD1
clone_size: -
v_call: TRBV10-3
cdr3_nt: TGTGCCATCAGTGGTAGGACAGGGGGCTCCTACGAGCAGTACTTC
cdr3_aa: CAISGRTGGSYEQYF

j_call: TRBJ2-2
d_call: -
clone_size: many
v_call: TRBV12-3/TRBV12-4
cdr3_nt: TGTGCCAGCAGTTTATCGGGGGCGTACACCGGGGAGCTGTTTTTT
cdr3_aa: CASSLSGAYTGELFF

j_call: TRBJ2-7
d_call: TRBD1
clone_size: many
v_call: TRBV27
cdr3_nt: TGTGCCAGCAGACGGGGACAGGGGGTGCGAGAGCAGTACTTC
cdr3_aa: CASRRGQGVREQYF

j_call: TRBJ2-7
d_call: TRBD1
clone_size: few
v_call: TRBV12-3/TRBV12-4
cdr3_nt: TGTGCCAGCAGCCGACGGGACAGGGGGGTCTACGAGCAGTACTTC
cdr3_aa: CASSRRDRGVYEQYF

j_call: TRBJ1-1
d_call: -
clone_size: many
v_call: TRBV28
cdr3_nt: TGTGCCAGCATGTTCATGAACACTGAAGCTTTCTTT
cdr3_aa: CASMFMNTEAFF

j_call: TRBJ1-1
d_call: -
clone_size: -
v_call: TRBV19
cdr3_nt: TGTGCCAGTAATCCGAATCGTTTGATCACTGAAGCTTTCTTT
cdr3_aa: CASNPNRLITEAFF

j_call: TRBJ2-3
d_call: TRBD2
clone_size: -
v_call: TRBV6-2/TRBV6-3
cdr3_nt: TGTGCCAGCAGTTACCCGGGACTAGCGGGGGAGGAGGGGACGCAGTATTTT
cdr3_aa: CASSYPGLAGEEGTQYF

j_call: TRBJ2-7
d_call: -
clone_size: few
v_call: TRBV7-2
cdr3_nt: TGTGCCAGCAGCTTTGTAGCGGACTACGAGCAGTACTTC
cdr3_aa: CASSFVADYEQYF

j_call: TRBJ1-1
d_call: -
clone_size: few
v_call: TRBV28
cdr3_nt: TGTGCCAGCAGTTCATTTCGGAAGATTGAAGCTTTCTTT
cdr3_aa: CASSSFRKIEAFF

j_call: TRBJ1-4
d_call: -
clone_size: few
v_call: TRBV7-3
cdr3_nt: TGTGCCAGCAGCTTAAGGGGTGGGGGCCCCAATGAAAAACTGTTTTTT
cdr3_aa: CASSLRGGGPNEKLFF

j_call: TRBJ2-7
d_call: -
clone_size: -
v_call: TRBV11-2
cdr3_nt: TGTGCCAGCAGCTTAAACTCCGGGATAGCACCGAACTTGAGGGAGCAGTACTTC
cdr3_aa: CASSLNSGIAPNLREQYF

j_call: TRBJ1-2
d_call: -
clone_size: few
v_call: TRBV7-8
cdr3_nt: TGTGCCAGCAGCGGCCCCAGGGGCCTTGGCTATGGCTACACCTTC
cdr3_aa: CASSGPRGLGYGYTF

j_call: TRBJ1-5
d_call: -
clone_size: -
v_call: TRBV19
cdr3_nt: TGTGCCAGTAGTGGGGCAGATCAGCCCCAGCATTTT
cdr3_aa: CASSGADQPQHF

j_call: TRBJ2-7
d_call: -
clone_size: many
v_call: TRBV7-6
cdr3_nt: TGTGCCAGCAGCCCAGGGACCGGCGGCTCCTACGAGCAGTACTTC
cdr3_aa: CASSPGTGGSYEQYF

j_call: TRBJ1-2
d_call: TRBD1
clone_size: few
v_call: TRBV12-3/TRBV12-4
cdr3_nt: TGTGCCAGCAGTTTAAAGGGGGCGCATGGCTACACCTTC
cdr3_aa: CASSLKGAHGYTF

j_call: TRBJ2-5
d_call: -
clone_size: few
v_call: TRBV4-2
cdr3_nt: TGTGCCAGCACTACCACCCCTTCGGGGGAGTTGGAGACCCAGTACTTC
cdr3_aa: CASTTTPSGELETQYF

j_call: TRBJ2-7
d_call: TRBD2
clone_size: -
v_call: TRBV19
cdr3_nt: TGTGCCAGTAGTGTTGCTAGCGGCCCCTCCTACGAGCAGTACTTC
cdr3_aa: CASSVASGPSYEQYF

j_call: TRBJ1-2
d_call: -
clone_size: many
v_call: TRBV12-3/TRBV12-4
cdr3_nt: TGTGCCAGCAGTTTAAACCCACAGGGTGTGGGCTACACCTTC
cdr3_aa: CASSLNPQGVGYTF

j_call: TRBJ2-7
d_call: -
clone_size: few
v_call: TRBV19
cdr3_nt: TGTGCCGTGGCGACTAACTACGAGCAGTACTTC
cdr3_aa: CAVATNYEQYF

j_call: TRBJ2-1
d_call: TRBD1
clone_size: -
v_call: TRBV7-2
cdr3_nt: TGTGCCAGCAGCGTATATGGGACAGAAAATGAGCAGTTCTTC
cdr3_aa: CASSVYGTENEQFF

j_call: TRBJ1-2
d_call: -
clone_size: few
v_call: TRBV29-1
cdr3_nt: TGCAGCGTTTTTCGGCAGTCCTATGGCTACACCTTC
cdr3_aa: CSVFRQSYGYTF

j_call: TRBJ2-7
d_call: -
clone_size: many
v_call: TRBV6-1
cdr3_nt: TGTGCCACCCGTCGGGCGGTGAGCTCCTACGAGCAGTACTTC
cdr3_aa: CATRRAVSSYEQYF

j_call: TRBJ1-5
d_call: -
clone_size: many
v_call: TRBV7-2
cdr3_nt: TGTGCCAGCAGCCCACAATGGGATCAGCCCCAGCATTTT
cdr3_aa: CASSPQWDQPQHF

j_call: TRBJ1-4
d_call: -
clone_size: many
v_call: TRBV11-2
cdr3_nt: TGTGCCAGCAGCCCTTCTAGGGTGAAGAGTGAAAAACTGTTTTTT
cdr3_aa: CASSPSRVKSEKLFF

j_call: TRBJ2-7
d_call: TRBD2
clone_size: -
v_call: TRBV29-1
cdr3_nt: TGCAGCGTCACCGGGAGCGGGAGTAGTTACGAGCAGTACTTC
cdr3_aa: CSVTGSGSSYEQYF

j_call: TRBJ2-7
d_call: -
clone_size: -
v_call: TRBV19
cdr3_nt: TGTGCCAGTAGTATACCAGGGACCTACGAGCAGTACTTC
cdr3_aa: CASSIPGTYEQYF

j_call: TRBJ1-3
d_call: TRBD1
clone_size: many
v_call: TRBV2
cdr3_nt: TGTGCCAGCAGGAGGACAGGCTCTGGAAACACCATATATTTT
cdr3_aa: CASRRTGSGNTIYF

j_call: TRBJ2-1
d_call: TRBD2
clone_size: -
v_call: TRBV28
cdr3_nt: TGTGCCAGCAGAAGGACTAGCGGATACAATGAGCAGTTCTTC
cdr3_aa: CASRRTSGYNEQFF

j_call: TRBJ2-3
d_call: -
clone_size: -
v_call: TRBV15
cdr3_nt: TGTGCCACCAGCTCCCTAGGGGGAGGGCTCACAGATACGCAGTATTTT
cdr3_aa: CATSSLGGGLTDTQYF